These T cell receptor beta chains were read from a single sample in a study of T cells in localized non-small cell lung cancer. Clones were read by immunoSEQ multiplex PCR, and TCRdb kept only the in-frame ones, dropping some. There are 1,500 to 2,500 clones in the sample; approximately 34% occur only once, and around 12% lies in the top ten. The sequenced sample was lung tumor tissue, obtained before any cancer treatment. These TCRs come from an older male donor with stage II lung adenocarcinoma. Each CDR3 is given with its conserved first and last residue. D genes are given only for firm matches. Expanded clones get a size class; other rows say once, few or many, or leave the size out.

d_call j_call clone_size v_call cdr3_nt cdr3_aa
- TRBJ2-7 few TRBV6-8 TGTGCCAGCGGAGGGGACCGCGTCCTCTACGAGCAGTACTTC CASGGDRVLYEQYF
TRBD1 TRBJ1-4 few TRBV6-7 TGTGCCAGCAGTCGGGACAGGGAGGACCCTAGTGAAAAACTGTTTTTT CASSRDREDPSEKLFF
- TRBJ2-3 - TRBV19 TGTGCCAGTAGTATAATTGGGTTAGCGACGAGCACAGATACGCAGTATTTT CASSIIGLATSTDTQYF
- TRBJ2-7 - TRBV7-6 TGTGCCAGCAGCCGAGGGGACACCTTGGACGAGCAGTACTTC CASSRGDTLDEQYF
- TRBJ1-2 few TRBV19 TGTGCCAGTAGTCCCTCGGGAGTGAACTATGGCTACACCTTC CASSPSGVNYGYTF
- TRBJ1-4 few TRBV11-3 TGTGCCAGCAGCTTCAGGCCGGGCACTCCTGGTGAAAAACTGTTTTTT CASSFRPGTPGEKLFF
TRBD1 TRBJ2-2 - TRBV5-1 TGCGCCAGCAGCTGGGGGACAGGGGCCGGGGAGCTGTTTTTT CASSWGTGAGELFF
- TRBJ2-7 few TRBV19 TGTGCCAGTAGTCCGACCTGGAGAAACGAGCAGTACTTC CASSPTWRNEQYF
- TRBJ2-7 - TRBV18 TGTGCCAGCTCACCCCCGGCTGGGACCTACGAGCAGTACTTC CASSPPAGTYEQYF
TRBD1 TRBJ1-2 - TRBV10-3 TGTGCCATCAGTGAGAGGACAGGAAGCTATGGCTACACCTTC CAISERTGSYGYTF
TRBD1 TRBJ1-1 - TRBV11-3 TGTGCCAGCAGCTCGGAGGCCCGGACAGGGGGGACTGAAGCTTTCTTT CASSSEARTGGTEAFF
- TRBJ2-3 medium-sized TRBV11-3 TGTGCCAGCAGGAAAACAGGGAATAGCGCAGATACGCAGTATTTT CASRKTGNSADTQYF
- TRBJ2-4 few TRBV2 TGTGCCAGCAGTGGTCTTTTGGGGGGAATGGACTTC CASSGLLGGMDF
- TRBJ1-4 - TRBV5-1 TGCGCCAGCAGCTTGGGAGACCCGACAGCAACTAATGAAAAACTGTTTTTT CASSLGDPTATNEKLFF
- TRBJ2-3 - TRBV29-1 TGCAGCGCCGCAACTAGCACAGATACGCAGTATTTT CSAATSTDTQYF
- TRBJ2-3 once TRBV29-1 TGCAGCGTTGCATGGCCAGTGAAAGCGGATACGCAGTATTTT CSVAWPVKADTQYF
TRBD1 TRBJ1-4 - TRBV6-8 TGTGCCAGCAGTTACTCGGGGACAGGGAATGAAAAACTGTTTTTT CASSYSGTGNEKLFF
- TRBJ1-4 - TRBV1 TGCGCCAGCAGCCAAGCCGGTGGGGACAATGAAAAACTGTTTTTT CASSQAGGDNEKLFF
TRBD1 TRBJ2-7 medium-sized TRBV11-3 TGTGCCAGCAGCTTGGGACAGGGGGCTTGGGAGCAGTACTTC CASSLGQGAWEQYF
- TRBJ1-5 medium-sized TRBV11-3 TGTGCCAGCAGCTTTGGGCCGCAGCGTAATAGCAATCAGCCCCAGCATTTT CASSFGPQRNSNQPQHF
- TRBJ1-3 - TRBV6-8 TGTGCCAGCAGCAGCGACAGGGGAAACACCATATATTTT CASSSDRGNTIYF
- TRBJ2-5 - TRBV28 TGTGCCAGCAGCGCCAAAATCGGACAGAGGATGAAAGAGACCCAGTACTTC CASSAKIGQRMKETQYF
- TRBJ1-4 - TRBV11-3 TGTGCCAGCAGCTTAGTTTCGGGATCCCCTAATGAAAAACTGTTTTTT CASSLVSGSPNEKLFF
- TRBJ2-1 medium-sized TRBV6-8 TGTGCCAGCGGAGTCCGAGTCGGTAAAGAGCAGTTCTTC CASGVRVGKEQFF
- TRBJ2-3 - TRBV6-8 TGTGCCAGCAAAGGCGGCGCGTCAAGAAATACGCAGTATTTT CASKGGASRNTQYF
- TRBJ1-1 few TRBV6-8 TGTGCCAGCCGTTTTGGCAGGGGCAGTGAAGCTTTCTTT CASRFGRGSEAFF
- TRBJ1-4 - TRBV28 TGTGCCAGCAGGTCGACATCTTTGCATGAAAAACTGTTTTTT CASRSTSLHEKLFF
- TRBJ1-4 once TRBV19 TGTGCCAGTACAGGGTTGGGCTTGGCTAATGAAAAACTGTTTTTT CASTGLGLANEKLFF
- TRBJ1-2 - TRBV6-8 TGTGCCAGCAGTTACTCCTTAACGGGCTATGGCTACACCTTC CASSYSLTGYGYTF
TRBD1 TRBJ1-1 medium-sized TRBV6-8 TGTGCCAGCAGTTACGAGTATAGAAAGGGGGCCACTGAAGCTTTCTTT CASSYEYRKGATEAFF
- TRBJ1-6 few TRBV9 TGTGCCAGCAGCGTAGTAGGGGACTCACCCCTCCACTTT CASSVVGDSPLHF
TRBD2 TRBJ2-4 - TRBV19 TGTGCCAGTAGTATGGGACTAGGATTAGCCAAAAACATTCAGTACTTC CASSMGLGLAKNIQYF
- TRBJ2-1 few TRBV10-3 TGTGCGGTAGTGGGCTTGCGCAATGAGCAGTTCTTC CAVVGLRNEQFF
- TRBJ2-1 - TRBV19 TGTGCCAGTAGTATAGCCCTTGGAGGAGCGGGTCCGGGTGAGCAGTTCTTC CASSIALGGAGPGEQFF
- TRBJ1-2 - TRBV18 TGTGCCAGCTCACGCCTGGACGGCAATGGCTACATCTTC CASSRLDGNGYIF
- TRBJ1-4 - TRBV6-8 TGTGCCAGCAGTTACAGGGAATGGGAAAAACTGTTTTTT CASSYREWEKLFF
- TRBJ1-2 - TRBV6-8 TGTGCCAGCAGTATTCGTTCCTATGGCTACACCTTC CASSIRSYGYTF
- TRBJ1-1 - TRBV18 TGTGCCAGCTCACCACGAGGTGGGAGCACTGAAGCTTTCTTT CASSPRGGSTEAFF
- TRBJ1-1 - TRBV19 TGTGCCAGTAGTATCGTGTTTAGGACTTCGGAAGCTTTCTTT CASSIVFRTSEAFF
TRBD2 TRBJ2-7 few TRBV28 TGTGCCAGCAGACTAGCGGGCCTCGACTCCTACGAGCAGTACTTC CASRLAGLDSYEQYF
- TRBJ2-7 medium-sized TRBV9 TGTGCCAGCAGCGTAGATCAGGGCGGGGAGCAGTACTTC CASSVDQGGEQYF
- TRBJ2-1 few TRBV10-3 TGTGCCATCAGTGAGTCCCTAGCTAGCAATGAGCAGTTCTTC CAISESLASNEQFF
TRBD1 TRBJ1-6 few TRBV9 TGTGCCAGCAGGCCCGGGACAGGGCTTTCACCCCTCCACTTT CASRPGTGLSPLHF
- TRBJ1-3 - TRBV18 TGTGCCAGCTCACCAGATGGGACTGGAAACACCATATATTTT CASSPDGTGNTIYF
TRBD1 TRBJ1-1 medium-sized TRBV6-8 TGTGCCAGCAGCCGCGAAAGGGGGCCGGGAGAAGCTTTCTTT CASSRERGPGEAFF
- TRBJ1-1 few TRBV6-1 TGTGCCAGCAGTGAAGATCGGGGGGACACTGAAGCTTTCTTT CASSEDRGDTEAFF
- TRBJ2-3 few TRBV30 TGTGCCTGGAGTGTAGAGGGGTCCGGCACAGATACGCAGTATTTT CAWSVEGSGTDTQYF
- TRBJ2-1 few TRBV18 TGTGCCAGCTCACCACAGGAGGTTGGAGAGCAGTTCTTC CASSPQEVGEQFF